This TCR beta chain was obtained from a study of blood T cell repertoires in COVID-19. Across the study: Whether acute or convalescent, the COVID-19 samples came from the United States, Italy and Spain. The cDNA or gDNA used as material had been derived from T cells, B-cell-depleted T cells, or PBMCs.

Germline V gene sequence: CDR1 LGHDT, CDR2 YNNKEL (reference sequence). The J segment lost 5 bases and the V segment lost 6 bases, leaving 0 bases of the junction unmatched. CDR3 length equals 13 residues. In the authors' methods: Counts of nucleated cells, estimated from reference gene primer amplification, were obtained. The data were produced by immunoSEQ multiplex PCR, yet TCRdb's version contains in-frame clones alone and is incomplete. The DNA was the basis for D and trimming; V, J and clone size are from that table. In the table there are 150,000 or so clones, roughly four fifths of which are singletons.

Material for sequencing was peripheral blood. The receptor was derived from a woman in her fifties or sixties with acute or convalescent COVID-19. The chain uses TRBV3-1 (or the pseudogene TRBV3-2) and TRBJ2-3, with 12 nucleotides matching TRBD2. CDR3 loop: CASRLAGGDTQYF. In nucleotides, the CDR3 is TGTGCCAGCAGACTAGCGGGGGGAGATACGCAGTATTTT.